This TCR beta chain comes out of a study of T cell responses to AZD1222 COVID-19 vaccine. Turning to the study itself: Second-dose groups at about 4 or about 12 weeks were pooled. Study-wide points: Repertoire sampling happened only post peak T cell response. Baseline serology detected seropositivity in only six or seven AZD1222 recipients.

Worth noting for this clone: Its target is unknown.

Sequencing was performed with immunoSEQ multiplex PCR; in TCRdb, only in-frame clones are kept and a portion is missing. This sample has about 130,000 clones; 86% occur once, and the top ten carry around 20%. This CDR3 has 14 residues. The germline CDR1 and CDR2 sequences are SGHRS and YFSETQ. Trimming removed 0 bases from V and 6 bases from J, with 10 bases in between. Sequences were derived from peripheral blood, sampled on day 0 of AZD1222 vaccination. The chain uses TRBV5-1 and TRBJ2-1; D might be TRBD2 (6 bases). The source is an adult in good health. The CDR3 region is CASSLATSPNEQFF. The CDR3 nucleotides are TGCGCCAGCAGCTTGGCGACTAGTCCCAATGAGCAGTTCTTC.